Listed below are T cell receptor beta chains from one sample, sequenced in a study of shared clonotypes between healthy human individuals. Assay: immunoSEQ multiplex PCR; the TCRdb copy retains only in-frame clones and omits some. The sample gives about 520,000 clones, 60% to 80% of which show up once; about 12% is in the top ten. The sequenced material came from PBMCs. All receptors derive from a woman aged 40 to 55 in good health. Some clones in this sample may be carry-over from other donors' samples. Each CDR3 is given with its conserved first and last residue. Each record gives: J gene, D gene, V gene, clone size, CDR3 DNA, CDR3 protein. The D gene is left open where the match is weak. A clone size is listed for some rows: how often the clone was seen (once, few, many), or a class if it is expanded.

TRBJ2-7	TRBD2	TRBV27	-	TGTGCCAGCAGTTTCCGGAATCTAGCGGATTCTTCCTACGAGCAGTACTTC	CASSFRNLADSSYEQYF
TRBJ2-3	TRBD2	TRBV9	-	TGTGCCAGCAGCGTAGTTGCGGGAGGGCCGGAAGATACGCAGTATTTT	CASSVVAGGPEDTQYF
TRBJ1-3	-	TRBV7-9	-	TGTGCCAGCAGCTTAGACGCTGCCCCCAACACCATATATTTT	CASSLDAAPNTIYF
TRBJ2-7	-	TRBV6-1	once	TGTGCCAGCAGTTCCTGGCGGGGGCCGGGCGAGCAGTACTTC	CASSSWRGPGEQYF
TRBJ2-5	-	TRBV11-1	-	TGTGCCAGCAGCTTGTCTAGCTTAAAGACCCAGTACTTC	CASSLSSLKTQYF
TRBJ2-4	TRBD1	TRBV29-1	-	TGCAGCGTTGAAGATGGACAGGGGCCGTACTTC	CSVEDGQGPYF
TRBJ1-1	-	TRBV28	-	TGTGCCAGCAGTTTACAAGGGACTGAAGCTTTCTTT	CASSLQGTEAFF
TRBJ1-2	-	TRBV5-1	once	TGCGCCAGCAGCTCCAATACAGGGTTTGGCTATGGCTACACCTTC	CASSSNTGFGYGYTF
TRBJ2-1	-	TRBV5-1	few	TGCGCCAGCAGCTTGGACAAACTTAGCGGCCCCTCCTACAATGAGCAGTTCTTC	CASSLDKLSGPSYNEQFF
TRBJ2-2	-	TRBV6-4	-	TGTGCCAGCAGTGTCAGGGCTCAAACCGGGGAGCTGTTTTTT	CASSVRAQTGELFF
TRBJ2-3	-	TRBV5-1	-	TGCGCCAGCAGCCGTGCGGGACAGCTCACAGATACGCAGTATTTT	CASSRAGQLTDTQYF
TRBJ1-3	-	TRBV9	-	TGTGCCAGCAGCCCCACCCAGCCAGGCAGGCACTCTGGAAACACCATATATTTT	CASSPTQPGRHSGNTIYF
TRBJ2-6	-	TRBV18	few	TGTGCCAGCTCATCGAGCAGGGGAGTTACTGGGGCCAACGTCCTGACTTTC	CASSSSRGVTGANVLTF
TRBJ2-7	TRBD1	TRBV27	-	TGTGCCAGCAACGTACCGGGACAGGGTAAGCAGTACTTC	CASNVPGQGKQYF
TRBJ2-3	-	TRBV5-1	-	TGCGCCAGCAGTCGTGGTCCAGCGGTGAGCACAGATACGCAGTATTTT	CASSRGPAVSTDTQYF
TRBJ2-7	TRBD1	TRBV27	-	TGTGCCAGCAGTTTCCGATCGACAGGGGGATACGAGCAGTACTTC	CASSFRSTGGYEQYF
TRBJ2-7	TRBD2	TRBV9	-	TGTGCCAGCAGCGGCGCTAGCGGGAGGGCCCTCATAGTCAACGAGCAGTACTTC	CASSGASGRALIVNEQYF
TRBJ1-3	-	TRBV28	-	TGTGCCAGCAGTCCTCTGACGGACACCATATATTTT	CASSPLTDTIYF
TRBJ1-2	-	TRBV19	-	TGTGCCAGTAGTATGGTGGGGATTGCTGGCTACACCTTC	CASSMVGIAGYTF
TRBJ2-1	-	TRBV27	-	TGTGCCAGCAGTCTGATGGCTGGGTCCAATGAGCAGTTCTTC	CASSLMAGSNEQFF
TRBJ2-5	-	TRBV13	-	TGTGCCAGCAGCTTAGCAGGGTCAGAGACCCAGTACTTC	CASSLAGSETQYF
TRBJ2-7	-	TRBV19	-	TGTGCCAGTAGTATGAGACTTTCCGCGGGCGAGCAGTACTTC	CASSMRLSAGEQYF
TRBJ1-4	-	TRBV4-1	-	TGCGCCAGCAGCCAAGGGGGGACCCTGGGGGAAAAACTGTTTTTT	CASSQGGTLGEKLFF
TRBJ2-7	TRBD1	TRBV6-1	-	TGTGCCAGCAGTGAAGCCTTCGGAACCAACAGGGGCGAGCAGTACTTC	CASSEAFGTNRGEQYF
TRBJ1-1	-	TRBV5-1	-	TGCGCCAGCAGCCCCCGGGACGGTGAAGCTTTCTTT	CASSPRDGEAFF
TRBJ1-5	TRBD1	TRBV19	-	TGTGCCAGTAGTGGCCCGGGACAGAGCAATCAGCCCCAGCATTTT	CASSGPGQSNQPQHF
TRBJ2-5	-	TRBV19	once	TGTGCCAGTAGTATAAGCAAGGCAGGGACCCAAGAGACCCAGTACTTC	CASSISKAGTQETQYF
TRBJ1-1	TRBD1	TRBV6-5	-	TGTGCCAGCAGCTATAACCGGGACAGGGCGGCTGAAGCTTTCTTT	CASSYNRDRAAEAFF
TRBJ1-1	-	TRBV5-1	-	TGCGCCAGCAGCTCTTTGGGGGTCACTGAAGCTTTCTTT	CASSSLGVTEAFF
TRBJ2-7	-	TRBV5-6	once	TGTGCCAGCAGCTTGATTGGGGCCTCGGACGAGCAGTACTTC	CASSLIGASDEQYF
TRBJ2-7	TRBD2	TRBV7-2	-	TGTGCCAGCAGCTTCGGACTAGCGGGAGGCCGGGAGCAGTACTTC	CASSFGLAGGREQYF